This entry lists 11 T cell receptor beta chains sequenced from one sample in a study of OX40 agonist ivuxolimab in advanced cancers. Sequencing was performed with immunoSEQ multiplex PCR; in TCRdb, only in-frame clones are kept and a portion is missing. The table has 55,000 to 90,000 clones, just over 85% seen once. Material: CD4+ or CD8+ T cells sorted from blood, obtained in a trial of the OX40 agonist ivuxolimab. These receptors were collected from an adult with an advanced solid tumor such as melanoma, head and neck, liver or kidney cancer.

The genes are TRBV2 and TRBJ2-7, with 8 nucleotides matching TRBD2. In germline, CDR1 is SNHLY, CDR2 FYNNEI. CDR3 size: 15 residues. V gave up 3 bases and J gave up 6 bases; unmatched junction bases: 10. CDR3 nucleotide sequence: TGTGCCAGCAGTGAGGTAGCTAGCGGGTTCGGCGAGCAGTACTTC. This gives the protein CASSEVASGFGEQYF.

This clone was picked up a small number of times. The genes are TRBV7-9 and TRBJ2-7, with 8 bases lining up with TRBD2. CDR1 and CDR2 (germline): SEHNR, FQNEAQ (reference sequence). V lost 5 bases to trimming and J lost 0 bases; unmatched junction nucleotides: 3. This CDR3 comprises 14 residues. CDR3 in DNA: TGTGCCAGCAGCGACAGCGGGAGCTCCTACGAGCAGTACTTC. This translates into CASSDSGSSYEQYF.

This chain joins TRBV30 and TRBJ1-4; tentatively, D is TRBD1 (5 bases). With 0 bases removed from V and 7 bases from J, the gap between germline ends came to 18 bases. Germline lookup yields CDR1 GTSNPN and CDR2 SVGIG (reference sequence). This CDR3 is built from 16 residues. The DNA of the CDR3 is TGTGCCTGGAGTGTAATCAGTCAGGGTTGGGGTGAAAAACTGTTTTTT. It yields the protein CAWSVISQGWGEKLFF.

V is TRBV7-2 and J is TRBJ2-7, with a tentative D call TRBD1 (5 bases). The CDR3 contains 12 residues. The germline V gene encodes CDR1 SGHTA and CDR2 FQGNSA. Trimming pared 5 bases from V and 5 bases from J, leaving 10 bases between. As DNA, the CDR3 is TGTGCCAGCAGCCTCAGGGTGGACGAGCAGTACTTC. Translation gives CASSLRVDEQYF.

The J gene is TRBJ2-2, the V gene TRBV2; 7 bases align to TRBD2. V lost 6 bases, J lost 4 bases, and 5 bases stayed unmatched. The CDR3 runs 14 residues. Germline V gene data show CDR1 as SNHLY and CDR2 as FYNNEI. This CDR3 is CASRGGVGTGELFF. In DNA, the CDR3 is TGTGCCAGCAGGGGAGGGGTAGGCACCGGGGAGCTGTTTTTT.

The chain uses TRBV4-2 and TRBJ2-3; 8 bases map to TRBD2. With V trimmed by 0 bases and J by 0 bases, 5 bases remained unmatched. CDR1 and CDR2 (germline): LGHNA, YNFKEQ. The CDR3 runs 17 residues. CDR3 DNA: TGTGCCAGCAGCCAAGATCTGCAGCGGGGGAGCACAGATACGCAGTATTTT. Translating it yields CASSQDLQRGSTDTQYF.

This rearrangement joins TRBV7-2 to TRBJ1-2; 9 bases are shared with TRBD1. V shed 2 bases, J shed 5 bases, and the junction held 9 bases outside the gene matches. This CDR3 spans 16 amino acids. Germline V lookup: CDR1 SGHTA, CDR2 FQGNSA. This chain's CDR3 is CASSLTHRGLWYGYTF. The CDR3 nucleotides are TGTGCCAGCAGCTTAACCCACAGGGGGCTCTGGTATGGCTACACCTTC.

As to this clone: Other DNA sequences of this sample code for an identical CDR3. This sequence joins TRBV7-2 and TRBJ2-1; perhaps TRBD2 as D (5 bases). The CDR3 has 14 amino acids. CDR1 is SGHTA and CDR2 is FQGNSA in the germline V gene. Trimming took 1 base from V and 7 from J, leaving 11 bases between them. In DNA form, the CDR3 reads TGTGCCAGCAGCTTAGTGCTAGCTTCAAATGAGCAGTTCTTC. Encoded protein: CASSLVLASNEQFF.

The chain combines TRBV5-4 with TRBJ1-1; the D gene is possibly TRBD1 (6 bases). With 5 bases removed from V and 1 base from J, the gap between germline ends came to 15 bases. This CDR3 is built from 15 residues. CDR1 SGHNT and CDR2 YYREEE come from the germline V gene (reference sequence). The DNA for the CDR3 is TGTGCCAGCAGAACCGGGGGGGGGCCGAACACTGAAGCTTTCTTT. It translates to CASRTGGGPNTEAFF. Complete variable domain (other parts from reference TRBV5-4 and TRBJ1-1): ETGVTQSPTHLIKTRGQQVTLRCSSQSGHNTVSWYQQALGQGPQFIFQYYREEENGRGNFPPRFSGLQFPNYSSELNVNALELDDSALYLCASRTGGGPNTEAFFGQGTRLTVV.

The rearrangement uses TRBV6-4 and TRBJ2-3; D perhaps matches TRBD1 (5 bases). Trimming removed 5 bases from V and 5 bases from J, with 11 bases in between. Germline CDR1 MRHNA, CDR2 SNTAGT. CDR3 length: 13 residues. This CDR3 reads CASSLGRGDTQYF. Written as DNA, the CDR3 is TGTGCCAGCAGTTTGGGGCGTGGAGATACGCAGTATTTT.

The genes are TRBV6-5 and TRBJ1-2, with unresolved D. V dropped 4 bases and J dropped 2 bases, with 8 bases sitting between them. The CDR3 is 13 residues long. Germline V lookup: CDR1 MNHEY, CDR2 SVGAGI. CDR3 coding DNA: TGTGCCAGCAGTTTTGGACGGAACTATGGCTACACCTTC. Amino acids: CASSFGRNYGYTF.